What follows is one T cell receptor (beta chain) and its context. The CDR3 is 15 amino acids. The trim removed 7 bases at V and 0 bases at J, leaving 5 bases unmatched. CDR1 and CDR2 from the germline V gene are LNHDA and SQIVND (reference sequence). Assay used: immunoSEQ multiplex PCR; TCRdb lists only in-frame clones, some missing. Found here are about 2.2 million clones, 85% to 95% of them singletons; the top ten hold approximately 1.7%. Terminally differentiated effector memory CD45RA+ cells were left out of the naive CD8 fraction, which was CD45RO-negative and positively selected for CCR7. This record comes from a study of shared clonotypes between healthy human individuals.

This chain connects TRBV19 to TRBJ2-1, with 8 bases identical to TRBD1. Specimen: naive CD8+ T cells from PBMCs. This TCR was sampled from a man between 18 and 29 years old in good health. Some clones in this sample may be carry-over from other donors' samples. This chain's CDR3 is CASTEDRGSYNEQFF. The CDR3 nucleotides read TGTGCCAGTACCGAAGACAGGGGCTCCTACAATGAGCAGTTCTTC.